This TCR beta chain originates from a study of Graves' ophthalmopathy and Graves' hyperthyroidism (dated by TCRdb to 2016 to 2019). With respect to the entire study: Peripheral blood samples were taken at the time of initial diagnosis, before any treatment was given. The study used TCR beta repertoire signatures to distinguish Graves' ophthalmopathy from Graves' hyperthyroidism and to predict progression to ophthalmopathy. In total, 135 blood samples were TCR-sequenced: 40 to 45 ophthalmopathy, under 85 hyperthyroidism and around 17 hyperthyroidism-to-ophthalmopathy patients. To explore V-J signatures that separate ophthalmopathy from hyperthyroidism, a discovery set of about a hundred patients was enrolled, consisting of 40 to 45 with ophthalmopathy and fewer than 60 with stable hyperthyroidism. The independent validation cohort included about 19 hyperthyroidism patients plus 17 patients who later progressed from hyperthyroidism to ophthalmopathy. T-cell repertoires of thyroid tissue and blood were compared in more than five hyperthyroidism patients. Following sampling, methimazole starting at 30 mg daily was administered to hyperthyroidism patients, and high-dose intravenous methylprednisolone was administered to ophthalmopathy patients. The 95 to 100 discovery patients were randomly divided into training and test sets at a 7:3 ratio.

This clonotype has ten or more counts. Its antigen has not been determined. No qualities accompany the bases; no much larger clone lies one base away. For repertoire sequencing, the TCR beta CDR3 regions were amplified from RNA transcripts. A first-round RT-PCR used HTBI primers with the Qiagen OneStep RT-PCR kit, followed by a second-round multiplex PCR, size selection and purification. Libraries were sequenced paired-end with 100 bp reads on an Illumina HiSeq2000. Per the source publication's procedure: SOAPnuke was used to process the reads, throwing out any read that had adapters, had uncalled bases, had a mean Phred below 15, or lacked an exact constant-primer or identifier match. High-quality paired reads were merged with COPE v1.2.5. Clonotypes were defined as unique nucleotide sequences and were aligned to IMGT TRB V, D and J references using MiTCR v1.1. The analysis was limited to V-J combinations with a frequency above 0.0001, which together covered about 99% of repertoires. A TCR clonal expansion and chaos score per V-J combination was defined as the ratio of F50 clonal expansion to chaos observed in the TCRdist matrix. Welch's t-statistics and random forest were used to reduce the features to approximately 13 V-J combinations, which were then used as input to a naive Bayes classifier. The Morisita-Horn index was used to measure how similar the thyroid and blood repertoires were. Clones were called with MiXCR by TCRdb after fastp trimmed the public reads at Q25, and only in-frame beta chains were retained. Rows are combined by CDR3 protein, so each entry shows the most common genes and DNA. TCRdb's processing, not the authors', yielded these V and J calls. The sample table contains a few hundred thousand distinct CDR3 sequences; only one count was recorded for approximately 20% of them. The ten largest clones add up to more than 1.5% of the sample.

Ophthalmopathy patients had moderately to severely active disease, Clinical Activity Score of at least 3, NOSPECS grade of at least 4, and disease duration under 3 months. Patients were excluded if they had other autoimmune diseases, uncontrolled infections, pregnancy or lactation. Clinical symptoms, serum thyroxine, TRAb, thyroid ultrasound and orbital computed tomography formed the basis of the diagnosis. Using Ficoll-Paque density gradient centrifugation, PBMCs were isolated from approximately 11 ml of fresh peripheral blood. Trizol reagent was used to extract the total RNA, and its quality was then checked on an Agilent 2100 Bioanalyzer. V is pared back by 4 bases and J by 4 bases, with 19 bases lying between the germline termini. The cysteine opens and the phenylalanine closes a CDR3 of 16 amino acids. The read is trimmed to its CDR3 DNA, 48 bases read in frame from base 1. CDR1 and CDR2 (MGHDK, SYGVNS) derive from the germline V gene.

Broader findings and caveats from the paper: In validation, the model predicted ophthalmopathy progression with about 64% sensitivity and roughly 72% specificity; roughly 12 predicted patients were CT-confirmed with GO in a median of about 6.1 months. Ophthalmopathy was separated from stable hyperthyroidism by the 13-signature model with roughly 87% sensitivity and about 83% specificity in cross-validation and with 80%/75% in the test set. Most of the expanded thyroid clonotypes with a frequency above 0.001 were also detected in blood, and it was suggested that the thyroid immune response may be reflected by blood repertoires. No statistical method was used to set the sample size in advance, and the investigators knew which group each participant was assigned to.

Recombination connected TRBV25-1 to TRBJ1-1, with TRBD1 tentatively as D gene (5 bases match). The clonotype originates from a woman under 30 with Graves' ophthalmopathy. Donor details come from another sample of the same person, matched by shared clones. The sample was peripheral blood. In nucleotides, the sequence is TGTGCCAGCAGTGTCGGGGGGTTTTCCCCGGGCACTGAAGCTTTCTTT. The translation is CASSVGGFSPGTEAFF.